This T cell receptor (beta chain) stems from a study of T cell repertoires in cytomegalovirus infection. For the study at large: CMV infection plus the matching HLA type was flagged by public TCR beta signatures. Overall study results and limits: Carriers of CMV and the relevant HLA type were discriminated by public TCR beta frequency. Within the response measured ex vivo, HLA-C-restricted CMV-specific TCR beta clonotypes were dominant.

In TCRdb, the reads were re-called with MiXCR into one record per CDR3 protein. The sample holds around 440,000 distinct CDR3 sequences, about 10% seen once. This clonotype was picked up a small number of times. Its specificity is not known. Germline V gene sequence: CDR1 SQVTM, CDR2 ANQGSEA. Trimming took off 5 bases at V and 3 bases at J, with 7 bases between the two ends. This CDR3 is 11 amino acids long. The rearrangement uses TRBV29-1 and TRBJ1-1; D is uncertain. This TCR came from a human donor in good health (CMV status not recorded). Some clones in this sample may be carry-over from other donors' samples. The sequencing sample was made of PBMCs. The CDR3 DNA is TGCAGCGTTCAATGGGACACTGAAGCTTTCTTT. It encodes CSVQWDTEAFF.